This TCR beta chain was sequenced for a study of CD8+ T cells in alopecia areata. Across the study: A 6-month off-drug phase came after tofacitinib, which had lasted 6 to 18 months.

This CDR3 comprises 15 residues. The trim removed 7 bases at V and 5 bases at J, leaving 8 bases unmatched. CDR1 and CDR2 (germline): LNHNV, YYDKDF (reference sequence). RNA was isolated and reverse transcribed to cDNA, the sequencing template. Profiled with immunoSEQ multiplex PCR; TCRdb holds only in-frame clones, not every one. The table includes some 130,000 clones, 49% detected once. Lesional scalp tissue (obtained by punch biopsy) and peripheral blood were collected from alopecia areata patients. Isolation of CD4+ and CD8+ T cells from PBMCs was achieved by sorting. Study findings and constraints: Normal skin's resident alphabeta T cells are also sequenced in scalp samples.

A few counts support this clone. Its antigen is unidentified. This chain joins TRBV15 and TRBJ2-3; TRBD2 aligns across 11 bases. The source was CD8+ T cells sorted from blood, collected at week 0. The clonotype was recovered from a human donor with alopecia areata. For the CDR3, the DNA is TGTGCCACCACCGCAGTAGCGGGGGGGGTAGATACGCAGTATTTT. This encodes CATTAVAGGVDTQYF. The full variable domain, with the rest looked up from reference TRBV15 and TRBJ2-3, is DAMVIQNPRYQVTQFGKPVTLSCSQTLNHNVMYWYQQKSSQAPKLLFHYYDKDFNNEADTPDNFQSRRPNTSFCFLDIRSPGLGDTAMYLCATTAVAGGVDTQYFGPGTRLTVL.